This T cell receptor beta chain is from a study of CD8+CD57+ T cells in acquired aplastic anemia. Findings and limits, study-wide: With respect to CD8+ Simpson's diversity, patients and controls did not differ significantly.

Patients selected for sequencing had displayed CD8+CD57+ cell expansion by flow cytometry. Points on this clonotype: Antigen: not known.

Profiling of TCR beta VDJ combinations and CDR3 sequences used genomic DNA as template. TCRdb itself ran the reads through MiXCR, one entry per CDR3 protein. The profile covers a few hundred thousand distinct CDR3 sequences, with over 40% appearing a single time and 15% to 20% taken by the ten largest. The germline V and J ends were trimmed by 2 bases and 3 bases, with 7 bases remaining between them. Germline lookup yields CDR1 ENHRY and CDR2 SYGVKD. This CDR3 comprises 13 residues. The source is a human donor with aplastic anemia. The sequencing sample was made of sorted CD4+, CD8+, or CD8+CD57+ T cells (not recorded which) from PBMCs. J is TRBJ1-1 and V is TRBV10-3; D remains ambiguous. The CDR3 loop reads CAISEPGDTEAFF. The DNA of the CDR3 is TGTGCCATCAGTGAGCCAGGAGACACTGAAGCTTTCTTT.